A selection of T cell receptor beta chains follows, all from one sample in a study of T cell responses to AZD1222 COVID-19 vaccine. Profiling relied on immunoSEQ multiplex PCR, and the TCRdb table lists in-frame clones only, not all of them. The sample carries 35,000 to 45,000 clones, around 80% recorded once. The source material was peripheral blood, sampled on day 0 of AZD1222 vaccination. These receptors came from an adult in good health. Each CDR3 is given with its conserved first and last residue. The D gene is left open where the match is weak. For some rows the clone size is stated as once, few or many, or as a class when expanded; others skip it.

CDR3 length	clone size	V gene	J gene	D gene	CDR3 DNA	CDR3 protein
16	NA	TRBV28	TRBJ2-3	TRBD2	TGTGCCAGCAGTTTACTGACTAGCGGGGGCACAGATACGCAGTATTTT	CASSLLTSGGTDTQYF
12	NA	TRBV2	TRBJ1-5	NA	TGTGCCAGCTCAGGAGGCAATCAGCCCCAGCATTTT	CASSGGNQPQHF
16	once	TRBV5-4	TRBJ2-3	TRBD2	TGTGCCAGCAGCTTGATCTCGGGGGGAGGCACAGATACGCAGTATTTT	CASSLISGGGTDTQYF
16	NA	TRBV7-2	TRBJ1-3	TRBD1	TGTGCCAGCAGCTTAGGGGGGGACAGTCCTGGAAACACCATATATTTT	CASSLGGDSPGNTIYF
15	NA	TRBV2	TRBJ1-6	TRBD1	TGTGCCAGCAGTTACACCGGGACAGGGACTTCACCCCTCCACTTT	CASSYTGTGTSPLHF
15	few	TRBV4-2	TRBJ1-4	NA	TGTGCCAGCAGCCAAGTCGGCCAGGTTGCTGAAAAACTGTTTTTT	CASSQVGQVAEKLFF
14	NA	TRBV5-1	TRBJ1-4	NA	TGCGCCAGCAGCTTGGAGTCCCTTAATGAAAAACTGTTTTTT	CASSLESLNEKLFF
13	NA	TRBV24-1	TRBJ2-7	NA	TGTGCCACCAGTGCTCAGGGCTCCTACGAGCAGTACTTC	CATSAQGSYEQYF
16	few	TRBV3-1/TRBV3-2	TRBJ1-2	NA	TGTGCCAGCAGCCTTGAGGGCAGGGGTGGACCCGGGGGCTACACCTTC	CASSLEGRGGPGGYTF
13	few	TRBV3-1/TRBV3-2	TRBJ1-2	NA	TGTGCCAGCAGCCCAGCTGGGACCCGGCGCTACACCTTC	CASSPAGTRRYTF
14	NA	TRBV5-1	TRBJ2-1	NA	TGCGCCAGCAGTATTGCGGCAGGGATCGGTGAGCAGTTCTTC	CASSIAAGIGEQFF
13	NA	TRBV6-6	TRBJ1-2	TRBD1	TGTGCCAGCAGGCCACCAGGGGGCGAGGGCTACACCTTC	CASRPPGGEGYTF
15	NA	TRBV6-5	TRBJ1-1	NA	TGTGCCAGCAGTTACTCGAATGGCAGGGACACTGAAGCTTTCTTT	CASSYSNGRDTEAFF
14	NA	TRBV3-1/TRBV3-2	TRBJ1-4	NA	TGTGCCAGCAGCCACGGGGCCACTGGTGAAAAACTGTTTTTT	CASSHGATGEKLFF
13	NA	TRBV28	TRBJ1-1	NA	TGTGCCAGCAGTTTATGGGCAGGGACGGAAGCTTTCTTT	CASSLWAGTEAFF
12	NA	TRBV28	TRBJ1-6	NA	TGTGCCAGCAGTTTATCTAACTCACCCCTCCACTTT	CASSLSNSPLHF
14	NA	TRBV5-5	TRBJ1-2	NA	TGTGCCAGCAGCTTGAAGGGGAAAGAGAATGGCTACACCTTC	CASSLKGKENGYTF